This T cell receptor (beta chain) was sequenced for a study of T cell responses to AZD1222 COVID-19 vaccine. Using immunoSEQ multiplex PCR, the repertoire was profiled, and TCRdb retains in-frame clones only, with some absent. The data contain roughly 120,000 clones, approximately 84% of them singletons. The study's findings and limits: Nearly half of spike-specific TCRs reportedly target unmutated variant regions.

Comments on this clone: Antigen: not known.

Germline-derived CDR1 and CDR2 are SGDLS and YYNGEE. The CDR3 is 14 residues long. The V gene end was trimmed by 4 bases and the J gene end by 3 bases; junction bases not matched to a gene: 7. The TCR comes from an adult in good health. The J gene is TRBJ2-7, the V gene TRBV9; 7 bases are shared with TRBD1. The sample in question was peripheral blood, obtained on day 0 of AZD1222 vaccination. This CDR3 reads CASSRQGSGYEQYF. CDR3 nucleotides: TGTGCCAGCAGCCGACAGGGTTCAGGCTACGAGCAGTACTTC.